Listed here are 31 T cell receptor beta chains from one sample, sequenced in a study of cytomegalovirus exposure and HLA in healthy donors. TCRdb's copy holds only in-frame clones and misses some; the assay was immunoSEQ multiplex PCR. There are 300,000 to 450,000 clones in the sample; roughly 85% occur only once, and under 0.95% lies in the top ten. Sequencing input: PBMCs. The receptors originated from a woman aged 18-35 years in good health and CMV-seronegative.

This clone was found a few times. The CDR3 loop is CASSQQQGGNTEAFF. The CDR3 region has the DNA TGCGCCAGCAGCCAGCAACAGGGTGGGAACACTGAAGCTTTCTTT. The chain recombines TRBV4-1 with TRBJ1-1, with a possible D match to TRBD1 (6 bases). The CDR3 totals 15 residues. Germline V gene lookup returns CDR1 MGHRA and CDR2 YSYEKL. V was cut by 3 bases and J by 1 base, with 12 bases left in between.

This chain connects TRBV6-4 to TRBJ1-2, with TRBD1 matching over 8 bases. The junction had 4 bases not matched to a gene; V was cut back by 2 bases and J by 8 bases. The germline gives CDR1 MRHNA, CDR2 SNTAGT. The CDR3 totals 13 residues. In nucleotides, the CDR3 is TGTGCCAGCAGTGACGACAGGGGTTGGGGCTACACCTTC. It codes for CASSDDRGWGYTF.

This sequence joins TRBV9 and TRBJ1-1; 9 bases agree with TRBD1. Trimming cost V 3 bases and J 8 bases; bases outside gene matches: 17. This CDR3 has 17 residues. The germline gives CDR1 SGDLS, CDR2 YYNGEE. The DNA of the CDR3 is TGTGCCAGCAGCGCGATAGGGGACAGGGTTCTTCCTTTAGAAGCTTTCTTT. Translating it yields CASSAIGDRVLPLEAFF. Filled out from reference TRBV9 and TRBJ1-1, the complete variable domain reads DSGVTQTPKHLITATGQRVTLRCSPRSGDLSVYWYQQSLDQGLQFLIQYYNGEERAKGNILERFSAQQFPDLHSELNLSSLELGDSALYFCASSAIGDRVLPLEAFFGQGTRLTVV.

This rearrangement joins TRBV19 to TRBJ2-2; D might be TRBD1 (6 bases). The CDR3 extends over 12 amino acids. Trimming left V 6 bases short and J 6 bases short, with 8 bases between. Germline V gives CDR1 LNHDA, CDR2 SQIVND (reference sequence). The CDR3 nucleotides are TGTGCCAGTAGACAGGGTGCCGGGGAGCTGTTTTTT. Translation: CASRQGAGELFF.

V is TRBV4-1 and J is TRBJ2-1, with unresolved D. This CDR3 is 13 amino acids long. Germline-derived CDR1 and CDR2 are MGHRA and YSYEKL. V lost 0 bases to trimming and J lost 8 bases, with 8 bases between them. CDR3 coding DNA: TGCGCCAGCAGCCAAGAAGACCGGGATGAGCAGTTCTTC. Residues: CASSQEDRDEQFF.

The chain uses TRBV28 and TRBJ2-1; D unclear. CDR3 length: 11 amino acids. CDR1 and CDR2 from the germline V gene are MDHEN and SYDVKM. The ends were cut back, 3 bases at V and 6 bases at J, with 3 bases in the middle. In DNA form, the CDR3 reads TGTGCCAGCAGTTTCCGCAATGAGCAGTTCTTC. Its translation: CASSFRNEQFF.

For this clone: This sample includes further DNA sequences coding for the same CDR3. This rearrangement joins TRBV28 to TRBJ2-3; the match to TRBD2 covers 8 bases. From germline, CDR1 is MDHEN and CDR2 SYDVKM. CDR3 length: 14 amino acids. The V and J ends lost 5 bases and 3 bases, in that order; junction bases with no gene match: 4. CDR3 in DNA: TGTGCCAGCAGTCCACTAGCGGTGACAGATACGCAGTATTTT. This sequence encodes CASSPLAVTDTQYF.

The CDR3 DNA sequence: TGTGCCAGCTCACCCCCTGGACTTCAGCTGGGGAATGAGCAGTTCTTC. Residues: CASSPPGLQLGNEQFF. This chain links TRBV18 with TRBJ2-1, with D possibly TRBD2 on 5 matching bases. Germline lookup yields CDR1 KGHSH and CDR2 LQKENI. Between the trimmed V and J ends, which lost 3 bases and 7 bases, there was a span of 19 bases. There are 16 residues in the CDR3.

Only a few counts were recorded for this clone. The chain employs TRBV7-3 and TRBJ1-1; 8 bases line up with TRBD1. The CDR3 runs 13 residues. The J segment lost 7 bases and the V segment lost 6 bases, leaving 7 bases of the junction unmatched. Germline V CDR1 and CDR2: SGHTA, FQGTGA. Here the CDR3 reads CASSPGQGIEAFF. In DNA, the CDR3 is TGTGCCAGCAGTCCCGGACAGGGCATTGAAGCTTTCTTT.

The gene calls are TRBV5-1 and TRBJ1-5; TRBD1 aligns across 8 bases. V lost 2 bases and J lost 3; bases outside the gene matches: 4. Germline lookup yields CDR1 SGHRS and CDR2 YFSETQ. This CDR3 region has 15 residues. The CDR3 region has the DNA TGCGCCAGCAGCTTCGCAGGGGGCGCCAATCAGCCCCAGCATTTT. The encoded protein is CASSFAGGANQPQHF.

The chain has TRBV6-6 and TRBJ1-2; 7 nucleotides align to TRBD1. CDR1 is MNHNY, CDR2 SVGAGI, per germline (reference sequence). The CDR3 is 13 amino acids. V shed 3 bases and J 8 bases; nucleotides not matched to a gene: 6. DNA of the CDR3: TGTGCCAGCAGTTATGGTATAGGGGGCGGCTACACCTTC. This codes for CASSYGIGGGYTF.

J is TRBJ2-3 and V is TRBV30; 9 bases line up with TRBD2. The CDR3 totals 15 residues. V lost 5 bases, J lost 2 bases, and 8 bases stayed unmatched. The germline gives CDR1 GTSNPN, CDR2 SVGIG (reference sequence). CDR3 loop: CAWATAGGPTDTQYF. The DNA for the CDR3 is TGTGCCTGGGCAACAGCGGGGGGCCCCACAGATACGCAGTATTTT.

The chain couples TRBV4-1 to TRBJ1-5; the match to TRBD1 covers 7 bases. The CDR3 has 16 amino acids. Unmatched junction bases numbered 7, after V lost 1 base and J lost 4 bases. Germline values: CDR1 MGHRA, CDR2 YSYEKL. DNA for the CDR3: TGCGCCAGCAGCCAAGCCCAGGCAGGGGGGAATCAGCCCCAGCATTTT. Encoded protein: CASSQAQAGGNQPQHF.

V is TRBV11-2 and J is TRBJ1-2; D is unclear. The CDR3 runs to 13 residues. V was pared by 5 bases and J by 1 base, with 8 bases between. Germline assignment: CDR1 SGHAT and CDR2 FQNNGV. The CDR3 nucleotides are TGTGCCAGCAGCCATGGACTTAACTATGGCTACACCTTC. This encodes CASSHGLNYGYTF.

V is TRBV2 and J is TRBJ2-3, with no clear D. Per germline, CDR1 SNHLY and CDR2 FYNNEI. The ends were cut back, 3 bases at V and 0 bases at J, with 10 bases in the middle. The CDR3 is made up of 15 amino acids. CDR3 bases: TGTGCCAGCAGTGATGAAGCGACCAGCACAGATACGCAGTATTTT. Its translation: CASSDEATSTDTQYF.

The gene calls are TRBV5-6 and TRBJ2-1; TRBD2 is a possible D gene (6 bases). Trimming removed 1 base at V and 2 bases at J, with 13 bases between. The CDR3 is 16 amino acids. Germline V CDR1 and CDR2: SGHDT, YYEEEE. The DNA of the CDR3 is TGTGCCAGCAGCTTGCCGGGAGTTAGGACCTACAATGAGCAGTTCTTC. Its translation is CASSLPGVRTYNEQFF.

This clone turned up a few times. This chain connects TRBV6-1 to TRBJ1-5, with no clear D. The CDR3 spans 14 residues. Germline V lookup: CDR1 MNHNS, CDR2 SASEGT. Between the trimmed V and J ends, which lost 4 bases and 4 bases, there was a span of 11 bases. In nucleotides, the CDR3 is TGTGCCAGCAGTGCGTCAGGTGAGAATCAGCCCCAGCATTTT. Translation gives CASSASGENQPQHF.

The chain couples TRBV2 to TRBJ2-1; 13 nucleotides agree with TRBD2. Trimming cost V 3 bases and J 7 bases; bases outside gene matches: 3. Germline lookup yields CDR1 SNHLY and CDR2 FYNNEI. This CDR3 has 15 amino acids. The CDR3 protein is CASSEELAGGNEQFF. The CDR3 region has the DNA TGTGCCAGCAGTGAGGAACTAGCGGGGGGGAATGAGCAGTTCTTC.

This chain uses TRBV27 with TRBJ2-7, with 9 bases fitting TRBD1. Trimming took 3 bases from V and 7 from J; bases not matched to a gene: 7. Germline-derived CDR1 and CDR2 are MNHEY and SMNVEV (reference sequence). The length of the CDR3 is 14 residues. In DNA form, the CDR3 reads TGTGCCAGCAGTTTTCGGGGACAGGGTTTTGAGCAGTACTTC. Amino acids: CASSFRGQGFEQYF.

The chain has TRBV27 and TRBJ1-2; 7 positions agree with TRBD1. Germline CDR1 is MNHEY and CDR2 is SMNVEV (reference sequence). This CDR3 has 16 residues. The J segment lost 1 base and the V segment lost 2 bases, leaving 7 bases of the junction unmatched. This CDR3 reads CASSLDGQDLNYGYTF. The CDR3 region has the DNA TGTGCCAGCAGTTTAGATGGACAGGACCTTAACTATGGCTACACCTTC.

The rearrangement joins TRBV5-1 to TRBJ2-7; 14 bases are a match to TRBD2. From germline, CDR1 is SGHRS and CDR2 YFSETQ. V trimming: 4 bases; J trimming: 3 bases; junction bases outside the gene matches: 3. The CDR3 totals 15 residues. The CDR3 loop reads CASSTGTSGSYEQYF. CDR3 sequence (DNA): TGCGCCAGCAGCACAGGGACTAGCGGGAGCTACGAGCAGTACTTC.

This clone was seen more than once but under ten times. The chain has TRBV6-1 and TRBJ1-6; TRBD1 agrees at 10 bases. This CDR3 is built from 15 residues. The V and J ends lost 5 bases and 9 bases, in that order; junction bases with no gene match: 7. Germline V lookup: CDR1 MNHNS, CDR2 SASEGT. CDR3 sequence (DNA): TGTGCCAGCAGTCTTATGGGGGACAGGGGTTCACCCCTCCACTTT. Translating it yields CASSLMGDRGSPLHF.

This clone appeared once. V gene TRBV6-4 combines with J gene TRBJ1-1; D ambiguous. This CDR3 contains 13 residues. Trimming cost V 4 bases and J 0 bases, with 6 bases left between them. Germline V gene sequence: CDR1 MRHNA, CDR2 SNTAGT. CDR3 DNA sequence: TGTGCCAGCAGTGCACAGTTGAACACTGAAGCTTTCTTT. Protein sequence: CASSAQLNTEAFF.

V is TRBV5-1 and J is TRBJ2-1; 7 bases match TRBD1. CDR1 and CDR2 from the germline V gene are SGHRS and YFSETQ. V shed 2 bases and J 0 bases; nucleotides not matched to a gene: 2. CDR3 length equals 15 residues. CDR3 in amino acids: CASSLGTVSYNEQFF. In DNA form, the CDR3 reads TGCGCCAGCAGCTTAGGGACAGTCTCCTACAATGAGCAGTTCTTC.

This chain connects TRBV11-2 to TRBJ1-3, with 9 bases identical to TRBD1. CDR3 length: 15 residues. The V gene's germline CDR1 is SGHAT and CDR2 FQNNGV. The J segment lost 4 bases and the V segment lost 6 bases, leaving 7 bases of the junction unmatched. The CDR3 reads CASRQDRGTGNTIYF. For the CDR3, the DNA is TGTGCCAGCAGACAGGACAGGGGTACCGGAAACACCATATATTTT.

As DNA, the CDR3 is TGTGCCAGCAGCCGGGACTCTAATGAAAAACTGTTTTTT. Its translation: CASSRDSNEKLFF. The chain uses TRBV6-1 and TRBJ1-4, with D tentatively TRBD1 (5 bases). CDR3 length: 13 amino acids. Trimming took off 6 bases at V and 3 bases at J, with 8 bases between the two ends. Germline V CDR1 and CDR2: MNHNS, SASEGT.

The CDR3 coding sequence is TGTGCCAGCAGTTACCTTGTAGGACAGGGGGCGTCCGGGGATGAAAAACTGTTTTTT. Translated: CASSYLVGQGASGDEKLFF. This chain connects TRBV28 to TRBJ1-4; 11 bases are shared with TRBD1. Trimming removed 4 bases from V and 6 bases from J; junction bases left unmatched: 16. From germline, CDR1 is MDHEN and CDR2 SYDVKM. The CDR3 extends over 19 amino acids.

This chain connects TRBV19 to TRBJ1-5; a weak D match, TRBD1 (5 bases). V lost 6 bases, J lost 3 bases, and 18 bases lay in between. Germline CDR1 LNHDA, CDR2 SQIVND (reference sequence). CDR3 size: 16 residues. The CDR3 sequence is CASSPSQGGHNQPQHF. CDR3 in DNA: TGTGCCAGTAGCCCCTCCCAGGGAGGGCACAATCAGCCCCAGCATTTT.

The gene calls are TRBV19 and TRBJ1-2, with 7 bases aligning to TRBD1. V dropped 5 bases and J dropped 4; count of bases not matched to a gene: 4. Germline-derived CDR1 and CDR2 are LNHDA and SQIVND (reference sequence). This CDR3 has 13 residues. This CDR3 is CASSPGTVYGYTF. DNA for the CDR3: TGTGCCAGTAGTCCTGGGACAGTCTATGGCTACACCTTC.

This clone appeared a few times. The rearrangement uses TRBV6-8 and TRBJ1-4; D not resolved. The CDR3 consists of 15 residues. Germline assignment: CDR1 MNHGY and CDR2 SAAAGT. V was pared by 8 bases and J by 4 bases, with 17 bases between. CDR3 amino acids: CASANQNSLNEKLFF. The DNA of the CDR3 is TGTGCCAGCGCAAACCAAAACTCTCTTAATGAAAAACTGTTTTTT.

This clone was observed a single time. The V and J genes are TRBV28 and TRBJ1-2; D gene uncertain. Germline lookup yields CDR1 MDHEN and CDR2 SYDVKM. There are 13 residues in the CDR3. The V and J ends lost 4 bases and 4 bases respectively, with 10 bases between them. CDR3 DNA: TGTGCCAGCAGTTCCTCAGGAATCTATGGCTACACCTTC. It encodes CASSSSGIYGYTF.